The rows below give T cell receptor beta chains drawn from one sample of a study of CD8 T cells in Susac syndrome. TCRdb reprocessed the immunoSEQ multiplex PCR reads via MiXCR and lists one record per CDR3 protein. The data hold under 250,000 distinct CDR3 sequences, with around 93% observed a single time. The sequenced sample consisted of CD4+ T cells from PBMCs. The receptors here all came from a human donor with Susac syndrome. Each CDR3 is given with its conserved first and last residue. The D gene is left open where the match is weak. Clone size is shown for a subset of rows, as once, few, many or a class of expanded clone.

-,TRBV10-2,-,TRBJ1-2,TGCGCCAGCTTAGATGTGGGCTATGGCTACACCTTC,CASLDVGYGYTF
-,TRBV30,-,TRBJ2-7,TGTGCCTGGAGGCGGCTCCGGGCCGCGAGCTCCTACGAGCAGTACTTC,CAWRRLRAASSYEQYF
-,TRBV24-1,-,TRBJ1-1,TGTGCCACCAGTGATTCCCTCAACGAAAACACTGAAGCTTTCTTT,CATSDSLNENTEAFF
-,TRBV29-1,TRBD2,TRBJ2-5,TGCAGCGTTGGGACTAGGGAAGAGACCCAGTACTTC,CSVGTREETQYF
-,TRBV7-3,TRBD1,TRBJ2-7,TGTGCCAGCAGCTTAACCGGGGGACAGGGGGTCTACGAGCAGTACTTC,CASSLTGGQGVYEQYF
-,TRBV5-4,-,TRBJ1-1,TGTGCCAGCAGCTTGGAACCAGTGAATGCTGAAGCTTTCTTT,CASSLEPVNAEAFF
-,TRBV6-6,-,TRBJ2-2,TGTGCCAGCAGTTACCCCCTGGCCGGGGAGCTGTTTTTT,CASSYPLAGELFF
-,TRBV7-8,-,TRBJ1-2,TGTGCCAGCTCCCATGACGGGAGATCGTATGGCTACACCTTC,CASSHDGRSYGYTF
-,TRBV20-1,TRBD1,TRBJ2-5,TGCAGTGCTAGAGACGGGCAGGGGGATCTGGAGACCCAGTACTTC,CSARDGQGDLETQYF
-,TRBV7-2,-,TRBJ2-1,TGTGCCAGCAGCTTAGTAGGGACGCAGTTCAATGAGCAGTTCTTC,CASSLVGTQFNEQFF
-,TRBV5-1,-,TRBJ1-5,TGCGCCAGCAGCTTGGACGGGCTTGTCTATGAGCCCCAGCATTTT,CASSLDGLVYEPQHF
-,TRBV7-9,-,TRBJ2-6,TGTGCCAGCAGCCCCGTGCAGGCCGGGGCCAACGTCCTGACTTTC,CASSPVQAGANVLTF
-,TRBV20-1,TRBD2,TRBJ2-1,TGCAGTGCTCTGACTAGCGGGGGCAATGAGCAGTTCTTC,CSALTSGGNEQFF
-,TRBV7-6,-,TRBJ2-3,TGTGCCAGCAGCTTAGGCCAGGGATCTAGCACAGATACGCAGTATTTT,CASSLGQGSSTDTQYF
-,TRBV5-4,-,TRBJ1-6,TGTGCCAGCAGCTTGGACATCGAGGATTCACCCCTCCACTTT,CASSLDIEDSPLHF
-,TRBV4-1,-,TRBJ2-2,TGCGCCAGCAGCCAGCGAGATTTGTTCGCGAACACCGGGGAGCTGTTTTTT,CASSQRDLFANTGELFF
-,TRBV7-2,-,TRBJ2-7,TGTGCCAGCAGCTTAGGGACGTACGGCGTAGAGCAGTACTTC,CASSLGTYGVEQYF
-,TRBV27,-,TRBJ1-5,TGTGCCAGCAGTTTTGGGGCAGTCAATCAGCCCCAGCATTTT,CASSFGAVNQPQHF
-,TRBV6-2/TRBV6-3,TRBD1,TRBJ1-1,TGTGCCAGCAGTTACTCGGGGACAGGGAGACCTGAAGCTTTCTTT,CASSYSGTGRPEAFF
-,TRBV3-1,-,TRBJ2-3,TGTGCCAGCAGCCAAGAGGTGGACGGCGGGTCGGGAGATACGCAGTATTTT,CASSQEVDGGSGDTQYF
once,TRBV5-1,-,TRBJ1-2,TGCGCCAGCAGCACTGGTGGAAACTATGGCTACACCTTC,CASSTGGNYGYTF
-,TRBV4-2,TRBD2,TRBJ2-2,TGTGCCAGCAGCCAGGTGGGAGGGGAGGGAAACACCGGGGAGCTGTTTTTT,CASSQVGGEGNTGELFF
-,TRBV27,-,TRBJ2-2,TGTGCCAGCGGCATGATCAATCTTGGGGAGCTGTTTTTT,CASGMINLGELFF
-,TRBV11-2,-,TRBJ2-1,TGTGCCAGCAGCTTACTTCTTGGGGGCGGGGAGCAGTTCTTC,CASSLLLGGGEQFF
-,TRBV4-3,-,TRBJ1-1,TGCGCCAGCAGCCAAGAGGCCACTCTGAACACTGAAGCTTTCTTT,CASSQEATLNTEAFF
-,TRBV24-1,TRBD1,TRBJ1-1,TGTGCCACCAGTGACCAGCCGGGACAGGATCTCCGGGGCACTGAAGCTTTCTTT,CATSDQPGQDLRGTEAFF
-,TRBV7-8,-,TRBJ1-5,TGTGCCAGCAGCTTAGGTGTCGGGGGCACCCTCAATCAGCCCCAGCATTTT,CASSLGVGGTLNQPQHF
-,TRBV6-2/TRBV6-3,-,TRBJ2-7,TGTGCCAGCAGGGAGTCGGGACGTAACCTAGGGGAGCAGTACTTC,CASRESGRNLGEQYF
-,TRBV20-1,-,TRBJ2-7,TGCAGTGCCCTACAAACAACAGGGCTTCAGGAGCAGTACTTC,CSALQTTGLQEQYF
-,TRBV2,-,TRBJ1-3,TGTGCCAGCAGTGAAGACAGGGTCGGAAACACCATATATTTT,CASSEDRVGNTIYF
-,TRBV18,TRBD1,TRBJ1-6,TGTGCCAGCTCACCACAGGCCCCGACAGGGCACCTTAATTCACCCCTCCACTTT,CASSPQAPTGHLNSPLHF
once,TRBV5-1,TRBD1,TRBJ1-6,TGCGCCAGCAGCCCCGGACAGGATAATTCACCCCTCCACTTT,CASSPGQDNSPLHF
-,TRBV6-2/TRBV6-3,-,TRBJ1-2,TGTGCCAGCAGTCCCCTGCTGGGGAGGTATGGCTACACCTTC,CASSPLLGRYGYTF
-,TRBV6-6,-,TRBJ1-5,TGTGCCAGCAGTTACTCGAAGGTCGACCAGCCCCAGCATTTT,CASSYSKVDQPQHF
-,TRBV25-1,-,TRBJ2-7,TGTGCCACCAGACGGACAGCCGATTCCTACGAGCAGTACTTC,CATRRTADSYEQYF